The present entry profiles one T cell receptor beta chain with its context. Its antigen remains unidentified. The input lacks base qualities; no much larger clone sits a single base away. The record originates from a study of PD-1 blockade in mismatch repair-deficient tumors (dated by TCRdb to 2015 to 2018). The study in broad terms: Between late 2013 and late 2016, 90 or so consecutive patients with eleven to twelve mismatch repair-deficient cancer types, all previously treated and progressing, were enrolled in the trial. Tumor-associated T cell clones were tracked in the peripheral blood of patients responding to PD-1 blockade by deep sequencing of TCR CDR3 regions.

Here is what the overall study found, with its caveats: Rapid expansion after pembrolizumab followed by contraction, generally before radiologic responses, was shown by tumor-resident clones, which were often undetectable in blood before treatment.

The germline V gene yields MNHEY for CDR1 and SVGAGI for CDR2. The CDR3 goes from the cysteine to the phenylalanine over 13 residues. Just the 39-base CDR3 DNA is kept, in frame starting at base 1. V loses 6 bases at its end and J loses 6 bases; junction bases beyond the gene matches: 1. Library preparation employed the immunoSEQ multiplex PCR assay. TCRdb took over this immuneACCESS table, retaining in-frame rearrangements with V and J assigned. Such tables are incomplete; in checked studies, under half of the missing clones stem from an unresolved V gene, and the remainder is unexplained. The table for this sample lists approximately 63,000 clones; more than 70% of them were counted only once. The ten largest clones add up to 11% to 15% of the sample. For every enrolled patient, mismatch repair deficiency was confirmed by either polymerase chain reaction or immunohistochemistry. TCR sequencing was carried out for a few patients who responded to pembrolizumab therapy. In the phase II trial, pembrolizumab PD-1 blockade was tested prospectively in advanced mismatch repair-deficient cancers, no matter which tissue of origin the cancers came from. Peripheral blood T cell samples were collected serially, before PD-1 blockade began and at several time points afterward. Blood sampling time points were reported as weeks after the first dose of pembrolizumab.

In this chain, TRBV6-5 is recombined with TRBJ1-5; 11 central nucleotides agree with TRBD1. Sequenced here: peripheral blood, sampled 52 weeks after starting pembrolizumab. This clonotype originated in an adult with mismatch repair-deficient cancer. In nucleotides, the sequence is TGTGCCAGCAGCGGGACAGGGGGTCAGCCCCAGCATTTT. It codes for CASSGTGGQPQHF.